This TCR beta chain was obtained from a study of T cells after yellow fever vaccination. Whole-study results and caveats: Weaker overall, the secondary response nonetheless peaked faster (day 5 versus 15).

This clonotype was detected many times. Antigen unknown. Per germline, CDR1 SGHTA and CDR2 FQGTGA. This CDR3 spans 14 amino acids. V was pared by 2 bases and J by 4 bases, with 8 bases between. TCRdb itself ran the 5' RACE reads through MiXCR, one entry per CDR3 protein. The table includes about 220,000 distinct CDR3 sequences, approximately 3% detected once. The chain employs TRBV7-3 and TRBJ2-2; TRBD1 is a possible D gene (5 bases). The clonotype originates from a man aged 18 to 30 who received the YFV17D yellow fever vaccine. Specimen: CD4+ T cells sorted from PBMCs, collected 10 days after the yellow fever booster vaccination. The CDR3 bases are TGTGCCAGCAGCTTAGTTGGGGCCACCGGGGAGCTGTTTTTT. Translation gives CASSLVGATGELFF.